This TCR beta chain derives from a study of somatic mutations in cytotoxic T cells in rheumatoid arthritis (dated by TCRdb to the late 2010s). For context, the study as a whole: Peripheral blood (about 32 ml EDTA) was collected from patients immediately after diagnosis and before any treatment began. In newly diagnosed rheumatoid arthritis without treatment, the study examined if expanded CD8+ T-cell clones harbor somatic mutations, relying on TCRB deep sequencing to characterize clonality. Some T-cell populations stained with V beta antibodies were sorted by flow on a FACSAria II or Sony SH800 to nearly 100% purity, with sorted V beta1+ cells additionally subjected to TCRB sequencing. Patient and control groups had essentially identical median ages. TCRB deep sequencing was performed for 65 rheumatoid arthritis patients and around 22 healthy controls.

TCRB CDR3 sequencing used the immunoSEQ assay on genomic DNA. The source study handled its data this way. Only a few patient CD8+ clones larger than 1% matched published virus-specific TCRB sequences when compared against them. Nothing other than productive TCRB rearrangements was included in the analyses. Defining a clone by its unique TCRB CDR3 sequence, the study calculated clonality as a productive clonality index derived from Shannon entropy. The template counts of each clone relative to the total templates per sample were used to calculate repertoire overlap between two samples. V-gene usage measured by flow cytometry correlated with TCRB sequencing V-gene usage, with a Spearman r of around 0.62. TCRdb mirrors the immuneACCESS table, restricted to in-frame sequences. Some clones are absent from its copies; in checked studies, under half trace to an unresolved V gene, and the reason for the others is unknown. The V and J calls and clone size are taken from that table; D and trimming were inferred from the DNA. A total of tens of thousands of clones appear in this sample, around 87% of them only once. The ten most abundant clones make up over 7.5% of the sample.

Positive magnetic bead selection on an AutoMACS was used to isolate CD4+ and CD8+ cells, with flow cytometry used to check purity. A TCR V beta antibody panel was used in flow cytometry to screen first for clonal expansions, which were then characterized by TCRB deep sequencing of sorted CD8+ fractions. Isolation of peripheral blood mononuclear cells was done through Ficoll-Paque PLUS density gradient separation. DNA from CD4-enriched, CD8-enriched or PBMC samples was extracted using Nucleospin Tissue or Tissue XS kits and then quantified on a Qubit 2.0 fluorometer. The research as a whole found: In patients, CD8+ clonality rose with age (Spearman r of about 0.53), which was not the case in healthy controls. The antigen targets of the expanded CD8+ clones were unknown, and absence from virus-specific databases did not rule out viral specificity. Rheumatoid arthritis patients and age-matched healthy controls did not significantly differ in CD8+ T-cell clonality. In about an eighth of the 65 patients, more than 20% of CD8+ cells belonged to the largest CD8+ clone, while several identical CD8+ TCRB sequences were shared between blood and synovial fluid.

In regard to this clone: It lacks a known antigen. No clone much larger than this one lies a single base away; base qualities are absent.

Sequences were obtained from CD8+ T cells sorted from blood. This clonotype originated in an adult with rheumatoid arthritis.

Here the CDR3 is given as CASSEEGQGALPICGYTF. The bases read TGTGCCAGCAGCGAGGAAGGGCAGGGGGCGTTACCTATCTGTGGCTACACCTTC. The sequence links TRBV21-1 to TRBJ1-2; no check of the table's D call, TRBD1, against the DNA was made. TRBV21-1 is designated a pseudogene. The CDR3 spans 18 residues, from the cysteine through the phenylalanine. Only CDR3 DNA remains: 54 bases, in frame from the first base.